The source of this TCR beta chain is a study of STAT5B mutations in CD4+ large granular lymphocyte leukemia. This clone was seen just once. The antigen is undetermined. Study processing details: A clonotype over 5% of the repertoire counted as a possible leukemic clone, 50 to 70 overall. The table came from immunoSEQ multiplex PCR; TCRdb's copy has only in-frame clones and leaves some out. The V and J calls and clone size are taken from that table; D and trimming were inferred from the DNA. The sample lists under 8,500 clones, approximately 89% occurring once. From germline, CDR1 is MDHEN and CDR2 SYDVKM. The CDR3 runs to 16 residues. V was cut by 5 bases and J by 9 bases, with 23 bases left in between. Patients had CD4+ T-LGLL, from Padova, Helsinki and Shinshu. Depending on availability, patient cells were bead-separated fractions or unselected PBMC. Study-level points and caveats: No patients shared main leukemic clonotypes, though less than 30% appeared at low frequency elsewhere.

What was sequenced was PBMCs. The receptor was derived from a woman in her 70s with CD4+ T-cell large granular lymphocyte leukemia. The chain employs TRBV28 and TRBJ2-1; the D call may be TRBD1 or TRBD2 (6 bases each). Here the CDR3 DNA reads TGTGCCAGCAGTCTGTTGGGGGGCATGGCCCTTTTTGAGCAGTTCTTC. This sequence encodes CASSLLGGMALFEQFF. Based on the CDR3 plus reference TRBV28 and TRBJ2-1, the full variable domain is DVKVTQSSRYLVKRTGEKVFLECVQDMDHENMFWYRQDPGLGLRLIYFSYDVKMKEKGDIPEGYSVSREKKERFSLILESASTNQTSMYLCASSLLGGMALFEQFFGPGTRLTVL.